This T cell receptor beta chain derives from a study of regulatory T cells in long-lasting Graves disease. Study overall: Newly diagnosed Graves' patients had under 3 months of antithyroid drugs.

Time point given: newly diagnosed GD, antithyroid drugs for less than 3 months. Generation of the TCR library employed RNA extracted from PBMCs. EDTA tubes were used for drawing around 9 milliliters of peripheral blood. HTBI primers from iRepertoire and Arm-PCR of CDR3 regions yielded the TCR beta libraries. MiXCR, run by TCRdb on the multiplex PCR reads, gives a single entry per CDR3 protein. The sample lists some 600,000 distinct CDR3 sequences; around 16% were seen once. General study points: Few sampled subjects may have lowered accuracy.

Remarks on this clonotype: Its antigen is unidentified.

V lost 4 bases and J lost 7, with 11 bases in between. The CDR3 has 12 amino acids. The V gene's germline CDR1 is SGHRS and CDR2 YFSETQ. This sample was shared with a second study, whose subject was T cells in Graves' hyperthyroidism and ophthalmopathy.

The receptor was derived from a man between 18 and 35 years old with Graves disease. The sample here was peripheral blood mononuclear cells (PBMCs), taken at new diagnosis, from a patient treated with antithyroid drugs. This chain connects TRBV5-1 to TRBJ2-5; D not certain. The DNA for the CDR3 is TGCGCCAGCAGCCGGAATTCGTGGACCCAGTACTTC. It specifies CASSRNSWTQYF.